This TCR beta chain came from a study of shared clonotypes between healthy human individuals. Study background: The donor group consisted of a couple of women and three men, aged 18 to 49. General study results and limits: Non-shared clonotypes had lower generation probabilities than clonotypes shared by all four sorted-subset donors. The sharing of about 5% of naive CD4 clonotypes was seen across several donors.

Genomic DNA of each subset was evenly split across several immunoSEQ plates. Profiled with immunoSEQ multiplex PCR; TCRdb holds only in-frame clones, not every one. The repertoire consists of more than 550,000 clones, with 92% occurring once and the leading ten covering 24%. Turning to this clone: Its antigen is still unknown.

Positive CCR7 selection of CD45RO-negative cells yielded the naive CD8 cells, and terminally differentiated effector memory CD45RA+ cells were excluded. Between the trimmed V and J ends, which lost 6 bases and 6 bases, there was a span of 18 bases. The CDR3 runs 14 residues. Germline CDR1 is ENHRY and CDR2 is SYGVKD. The sequencing sample was made of naive CD8+ T cells sorted from blood. The gene calls are TRBV10-3 and TRBJ2-7; D is undetermined. The clonotype originates from a man aged 25 to 40 in good health. As DNA, the CDR3 is TGTGCCATCAGCGGTCCCCCAAAAGTAGGCGAGCAGTACTTC. This translates into CAISGPPKVGEQYF.